The rows below give T cell receptor beta chains drawn from one sample of a study of T cells expressing NK-cell markers. TCRdb derives one entry per CDR3 protein from the 5' RACE reads, leaving out DNA. The sample holds about 150,000 distinct CDR3 sequences. The sample was blood T cells: a sorted CD56 or NKG2C T cell subset, CD4+ or CD8+ T cells, or bulk PBMC T cells (not recorded which). These TCRs come from a woman aged 50 to 60 in good health. Each CDR3 is given with its conserved first and last residue.

j_gene	v_gene	CDR3aa
TRBJ2-1	TRBV10-2	CASTNGGEQFF
TRBJ2-4	TRBV27	CASSLLPDRAKNIQYF
TRBJ2-7	TRBV7-8	CASSLEFPSSYEQYF
TRBJ1-1	TRBV2	CASRRRTVEAFF
TRBJ2-6	TRBV25-1	CASSWAVSFAGANVLTF
TRBJ2-3	TRBV6-5	CASSYPGTGTDTQYF
TRBJ2-1	TRBV2	CASSESLAGGHNEQFF
TRBJ2-5	TRBV7-3	CASSLQGERGETQYF
TRBJ2-3	TRBV2	CASLRTDSELSLLAQGTQYF
TRBJ2-1	TRBV30	CASWTGSARFF
TRBJ2-3	TRBV12-3/TRBV12-4	CASSQPMGGTQYF
TRBJ2-1	TRBV10-3	CAISEGSRGSSYNEQFF
TRBJ2-1	TRBV6-5	CASSYSGGDYNEQFF
TRBJ2-5	TRBV27	CASSLYEEETQYF
TRBJ2-1	TRBV24-1	CATSDLVAGGGNEQFF
TRBJ2-2	TRBV24-1	CATSRRGLADFTGELFF
TRBJ2-6	TRBV12-3/TRBV12-4	CASSPGLAGGSGANVLTF
TRBJ2-7	TRBV5-6	CASTRGGYYEQYF
TRBJ2-1	TRBV20-1	CSARPLELAGGINEQFF
TRBJ2-1	TRBV6-2/TRBV6-3	CASLDGRNLYNEQFF
TRBJ2-2	TRBV11-2	CASTQSGWATGELFF
TRBJ2-7	TRBV11-3	CASSLRVSGPLVDEQYF
TRBJ2-3	TRBV7-8	CASSLTTAVVGTDTQYF
TRBJ2-3	TRBV20-1	CSARGQREGQDTQYF
TRBJ2-7	TRBV27	CASSFGAGVNEQYF
TRBJ1-2	TRBV7-9	CASSLIQGSFYGYTF
TRBJ1-1	TRBV4-1	CASSQEGLVNTEAFF
TRBJ1-2	TRBV4-2	CASSQDRGSGYTF
TRBJ1-1	TRBV7-9	CASKKTVNTEAFF
TRBJ2-3	TRBV6-4	CASSEGGRSTDTQYF
TRBJ2-3	TRBV12-2	CASRSAPGSTDTQYF
TRBJ2-5	TRBV12-3/TRBV12-4	CASSDRDQETQYF
TRBJ1-1	TRBV24-1	CATSDYGGTEAFF
TRBJ2-1	TRBV20-1	CSARDPTGWGEQFF
TRBJ2-1	TRBV15	CATSARWADNEQFF
TRBJ2-7	TRBV11-2	CASSLVSTQGSEQYF
TRBJ2-1	TRBV10-3	CAISESLELNEQFF